A selection of T cell receptor beta chains follows, all from one sample in a study of cytotoxic CD8 clonotypes in ibrutinib-treated CLL. Method: immunoSEQ multiplex PCR; TCRdb's copy keeps in-frame clones and lacks some. This table has about 120,000 clones, 58% appearing once. The sequenced sample was PBMCs, obtained after 24 months of ibrutinib treatment. The receptors come from a human donor with chronic lymphocytic leukemia. Each CDR3 is given with its conserved first and last residue. A D gene is named only where the DNA matches it firmly. Some rows mark clone size as missing; the rest say once, few, many or name a class of expanded clone.

CDR3 DNA: TGTGCCAGCAGCCAGTCCACCTCGGACAGGGGGCCACCGAACACTGAAGCTTTCTTT
CDR3 protein: CASSQSTSDRGPPNTEAFF
J gene: TRBJ1-1
clone size: -
V gene: TRBV11-2
D gene: TRBD1

CDR3 DNA: TGTGCCAGCAGTTCCAGGGGCGGTCATGGCTACACCTTC
CDR3 protein: CASSSRGGHGYTF
J gene: TRBJ1-2
clone size: once
V gene: TRBV6-5
D gene: -

CDR3 DNA: TGTGCCTGGAGGGGGGACACTAGTAACACTGAAGCTTTCTTT
CDR3 protein: CAWRGDTSNTEAFF
J gene: TRBJ1-1
clone size: once
V gene: TRBV30
D gene: -

CDR3 DNA: TGCGCCAGCAGCGCGGGACAGTTCACAGATACGCAGTATTTT
CDR3 protein: CASSAGQFTDTQYF
J gene: TRBJ2-3
clone size: -
V gene: TRBV5-1
D gene: -

CDR3 DNA: TGTGCCAGCAGCCTTAGCGCAGGGATAGGGGCCAACGTCCTGACTTTC
CDR3 protein: CASSLSAGIGANVLTF
J gene: TRBJ2-6
clone size: -
V gene: TRBV7-3
D gene: -

CDR3 DNA: TGTGCCTGGAGTTTCGAACAGGCAGGTTTTTCAGGTGGCTACACCTTC
CDR3 protein: CAWSFEQAGFSGGYTF
J gene: TRBJ1-2
clone size: -
V gene: TRBV30
D gene: -

CDR3 DNA: TGTGCCAGCAGTTATTCGACATGCGGGGAAGAGACCCAGTACTTC
CDR3 protein: CASSYSTCGEETQYF
J gene: TRBJ2-5
clone size: -
V gene: TRBV6-9
D gene: -

CDR3 DNA: TGCGCCAGCGCGGTCTCTGGGGCCAACGTCCTGACTTTC
CDR3 protein: CASAVSGANVLTF
J gene: TRBJ2-6
clone size: -
V gene: TRBV23-1
D gene: -

CDR3 DNA: TGTGCCAGCAGGCAAGGGGGGGCATCTCTCTATGGCTACACCTTC
CDR3 protein: CASRQGGASLYGYTF
J gene: TRBJ1-2
clone size: -
V gene: TRBV5-4
D gene: -

CDR3 DNA: TGTGCCAGCATAAATGTAGCAGGGGGTGCCGGGGAGCTGTTTTTT
CDR3 protein: CASINVAGGAGELFF
J gene: TRBJ2-2
clone size: -
V gene: TRBV2
D gene: TRBD1

CDR3 DNA: TGCAGCGTCCCCACCCCCCGGAATGAGCAGTTCTTC
CDR3 protein: CSVPTPRNEQFF
J gene: TRBJ2-1
clone size: -
V gene: TRBV29-1
D gene: -

CDR3 DNA: TGCGCCAGCGGGGTGGGGCTAGGGAACAATGAGCAGTTCTTC
CDR3 protein: CASGVGLGNNEQFF
J gene: TRBJ2-1
clone size: -
V gene: TRBV5-1
D gene: -

CDR3 DNA: TGTGCCAGCAGCCGTAACAGGCCGGGGAACTACGAGCAGTACTTC
CDR3 protein: CASSRNRPGNYEQYF
J gene: TRBJ2-7
clone size: few
V gene: TRBV7-9
D gene: -

CDR3 DNA: TGCGCCAGCAGCTTGGCAGGGGCGCAAACTGAAGCTTTCTTT
CDR3 protein: CASSLAGAQTEAFF
J gene: TRBJ1-1
clone size: -
V gene: TRBV5-1
D gene: -

CDR3 DNA: TGTGCCAGCAGCTTGGTGATAGGAGGGACCGGGGAGCTGTTTTTT
CDR3 protein: CASSLVIGGTGELFF
J gene: TRBJ2-2
clone size: -
V gene: TRBV5-4
D gene: -

CDR3 DNA: TGTGCCAGCAGCCAGAGACAGGGCCACACCGGGGAGCTGTTTTTT
CDR3 protein: CASSQRQGHTGELFF
J gene: TRBJ2-2
clone size: -
V gene: TRBV7-3
D gene: TRBD1

CDR3 DNA: TGTGCCAGCAGCTCCCCTGTTTCCGATACGCAGTATTTT
CDR3 protein: CASSSPVSDTQYF
J gene: TRBJ2-3
clone size: -
V gene: TRBV7-9
D gene: -

CDR3 DNA: TGTGCCAGCAGCTTAGCCCGAACCGGGGAGCTGTTTTTT
CDR3 protein: CASSLARTGELFF
J gene: TRBJ2-2
clone size: -
V gene: TRBV7-6
D gene: -

CDR3 DNA: TGTGCCAGCTCACCAATTAGTAGAGAGGCCCAGTACTTC
CDR3 protein: CASSPISREAQYF
J gene: TRBJ2-5
clone size: -
V gene: TRBV18
D gene: -

CDR3 DNA: TGTGCCAGCAGCTTGGACTCGGGGGGCGGCTACACCTTC
CDR3 protein: CASSLDSGGGYTF
J gene: TRBJ1-2
clone size: -
V gene: TRBV5-4
D gene: -